These 29 T cell receptor beta chains came from one sample sequenced in a study of T cell responses to AZD1222 COVID-19 vaccine. The protocol was immunoSEQ multiplex PCR, while the TCRdb copy is restricted to in-frame clones and leaves out a portion. Of some 150,000 clones in the sample, about 93% were seen once. The sample here was peripheral blood, taken on day 0 of AZD1222 vaccination. These receptors were taken from an adult in good health.

The J gene is TRBJ1-5, the V gene TRBV19, with 12 bases lining up with TRBD1. The V gene's germline CDR1 is LNHDA and CDR2 SQIVND (reference sequence). This CDR3 is built from 15 residues. V was pared by 5 bases and J by 6 bases, with 5 bases of the junction left unmatched. The CDR3 region has the DNA TGTGCCAGTAGTCCGGGACAGGGGGCTAGTCAGCCCCAGCATTTT. Translation gives CASSPGQGASQPQHF. Looking up the rest from reference TRBV19 and TRBJ1-5 gives the full variable domain: DGGITQSPKYLFRKEGQNVTLSCEQNLNHDAMYWYRQDPGQGLRLIYYSQIVNDFQKGDIAEGYSVSREKKESFPLTVTSAQKNPTAFYLCASSPGQGASQPQHFGDGTRLSIL.

This sequence joins TRBV18 and TRBJ1-2, with unresolved D. V was cut by 6 bases and J by 7 bases, with 9 bases left in between. Germline loops: CDR1 KGHSH, CDR2 LQKENI. This CDR3 spans 11 amino acids. The CDR3 coding sequence is TGTGCCAGCTCGCCCTCGATTGGCTACACCTTC. Translated: CASSPSIGYTF.

This clone appeared once. The rearrangement uses TRBV6-5 and TRBJ1-2; TRBD1 is a possible D gene (5 bases). Trimming left V 2 bases short and J 6 bases short, with 13 bases between. The germline gives CDR1 MNHEY, CDR2 SVGAGI. CDR3 size: 14 residues. In DNA, the CDR3 is TGTGCCAGCAGTTACGCTGGGACCCTGGATGGCTACACCTTC. Translating it yields CASSYAGTLDGYTF.

V gene TRBV7-9 combines with J gene TRBJ1-2, with a tentative D call TRBD1 (5 bases). The V end lost 2 bases, the J end lost 5 bases, and 9 bases lay between the germline ends. Per germline, CDR1 SEHNR and CDR2 FQNEAQ (reference sequence). This CDR3 has 13 amino acids. The CDR3 DNA reads TGTGCCAGCAGCTTAAACGGGGGGTATGGCTACACCTTC. Translating gives CASSLNGGYGYTF. The full variable domain, its missing parts supplied by reference TRBV7-9 and TRBJ1-2, is DTGVSQNPRHKITKRGQNVTFRCDPISEHNRLYWYRQTLGQGPEFLTYFQNEAQLEKSRLLSDRFSAERPKGSFSTLEIQRTEQGDSAMYLCASSLNGGYGYTFGSGTRLTVV.

This chain uses TRBV2 with TRBJ1-2; no clear D. The CDR3 has 14 residues. Trimming pared 2 bases from V and 5 bases from J, leaving 12 bases between. The germline gives CDR1 SNHLY, CDR2 FYNNEI. CDR3 bases: TGTGCCAGCAGTGAACTTCTGGACCATTATGGCTACACCTTC. This gives the protein CASSELLDHYGYTF. Full variable domain (remainder filled in from reference TRBV2 and TRBJ1-2): EPEVTQTPSHQVTQMGQEVILRCVPISNHLYFYWYRQILGQKVEFLVSFYNNEISEKSEIFDDQFSVERPDGSNFTLKIRSTKLEDSAMYFCASSELLDHYGYTFGSGTRLTVV.

This clone was observed a single time. The J gene is TRBJ2-7, the V gene TRBV11-2; 9 nucleotides line up with TRBD2. The CDR3 has 16 residues. Germline assignment: CDR1 SGHAT and CDR2 FQNNGV. V lost 5 bases to trimming and J lost 6 bases; unmatched junction nucleotides: 14. CDR3 nucleotides: TGTGCCAGCAGCAGTGTCGGCGGGAGGGCCTTGATCGAGCAGTACTTC. This gives the protein CASSSVGGRALIEQYF.

The gene calls are TRBV9 and TRBJ2-1; 8 bases are a match to TRBD1. The CDR3 runs 16 residues. V shed 4 bases, J shed 0 bases, and the junction held 6 bases outside the gene matches. Germline CDR1 reads SGDLS; CDR2 reads YYNGEE. CDR3 residues: CASSLTGGSSYNEQFF. The DNA of the CDR3 is TGTGCCAGCAGCTTAACAGGGGGAAGCTCCTACAATGAGCAGTTCTTC.

This chain links TRBV6-6 with TRBJ1-1; D is perhaps TRBD1 (6 bases). Trimming cost V 2 bases and J 1 base, with 8 bases left between them. The germline gives CDR1 MNHNY, CDR2 SVGAGI (reference sequence). CDR3 length: 14 residues. CDR3 protein: CASSYLQGNTEAFF. Here the CDR3 DNA reads TGTGCCAGCAGTTACCTACAGGGGAACACTGAAGCTTTCTTT.

The V call is TRBV30, the J call TRBJ1-4; TRBD1 might be the D (6 bases). Germline CDR1 GTSNPN, CDR2 SVGIG (reference sequence). CDR3 size: 14 residues. Trimming took off 4 bases at V and 8 bases at J, with 17 bases between the two ends. CDR3 coding DNA: TGTGCCTGGACCCAGGGGACCCGGGGGGAAAAACTGTTTTTT. This gives the protein CAWTQGTRGEKLFF.

The count of this clone is one. Here the CDR3 reads CATSSSGTYYGYTF. The CDR3 coding sequence is TGTGCCACCAGCTCATCTGGGACCTACTATGGCTACACCTTC. This chain joins TRBV15 and TRBJ1-2; TRBD1 is a possible D gene (5 bases). Germline values: CDR1 LNHNV, CDR2 YYDKDF (reference sequence). V lost 5 bases and J 3 bases, leaving 13 bases between the germline ends. CDR3 size: 14 residues.

Only a few counts were recorded for this clone. V is TRBV5-4 and J is TRBJ2-1; the D gene is possibly TRBD2 (7 bases). Trimming cost V 0 bases and J 4 bases, with 14 bases left between them. CDR3 size: 16 residues. Germline V gene sequence: CDR1 SGHNT, CDR2 YYREEE (reference sequence). As DNA, the CDR3 is TGTGCCAGCAGCTTGGGGGGGGGACAAAGTTACAATGAGCAGTTCTTC. Amino acids: CASSLGGGQSYNEQFF.

J is TRBJ2-3 and V is TRBV2, with D maybe TRBD2 (6 bases). Between the trimmed V and J ends, which lost 4 bases and 5 bases, there was a span of 10 bases. Looked up from germline, CDR1 is SNHLY and CDR2 is FYNNEI. The CDR3 runs to 13 residues. The CDR3 coding sequence is TGTGCCAGCAGTGTAGGGCGGGGAGATACGCAGTATTTT. This gives the protein CASSVGRGDTQYF.

The chain couples TRBV9 to TRBJ1-6; D gene uncertain. The V end was cut by 4 bases, the J end by 7 bases, with 9 bases between. This CDR3 has 13 amino acids. The germline gives CDR1 SGDLS, CDR2 YYNGEE. The CDR3 region is CASSPRGNSPLHF. CDR3 sequence (DNA): TGTGCCAGCAGCCCCCGAGGGAATTCACCCCTCCACTTT.

This chain links TRBV19 with TRBJ1-1; D is possibly TRBD1 (5 bases). Trimming removed 6 bases at V and 1 base at J, with 15 bases between. Germline-derived CDR1 and CDR2 are LNHDA and SQIVND (reference sequence). This CDR3 comprises 15 residues. CDR3 sequence reads: CASSPLAQGNTEAFF. CDR3 DNA: TGTGCCAGTAGCCCCCTGGCGCAGGGGAACACTGAAGCTTTCTTT. Full variable domain (missing parts from reference TRBV19 and TRBJ1-1): DGGITQSPKYLFRKEGQNVTLSCEQNLNHDAMYWYRQDPGQGLRLIYYSQIVNDFQKGDIAEGYSVSREKKESFPLTVTSAQKNPTAFYLCASSPLAQGNTEAFFGQGTRLTVV.

Turning to this clone: Other DNA sequences within the sample encode an identical CDR3. This sequence joins TRBV6-1 and TRBJ2-7, with D unresolved. Germline lookup yields CDR1 MNHNS and CDR2 SASEGT. V dropped 1 base and J dropped 2 bases, with 3 bases sitting between them. This CDR3 spans 12 amino acids. CDR3 sequence (DNA): TGTGCCAGCAGTGAAGGTCCCTACGAGCAGTACTTC. It yields the protein CASSEGPYEQYF.

The chain links TRBV9 to TRBJ2-7, with a tentative D call TRBD1 (7 bases). Looked up from germline, CDR1 is SGDLS and CDR2 is YYNGEE. V shed 4 bases and J shed 7 bases, with 18 bases lying between them. This CDR3 comprises 14 residues. DNA of the CDR3: TGTGCCAGCAGCACCCGGGACAGAGGACTAGAGCAGTACTTC. Translating gives CASSTRDRGLEQYF.

The rearrangement uses TRBV3-1 (or the pseudogene TRBV3-2) and TRBJ2-5, with 8 bases identical to TRBD1. The ends lost 5 bases at V and 5 bases at J; junction bases unmatched: 4. Germline-derived CDR1 and CDR2 are LGHDT and YNNKEL (reference sequence). The CDR3 extends over 13 amino acids. CDR3 bases: TGTGCCAGCAGCATCCAGGGGGCGGAGACCCAGTACTTC. As protein: CASSIQGAETQYF.

The chain employs TRBV4-2 and TRBJ2-7; a possible D gene is TRBD2 (5 bases). The germline V and J ends were trimmed by 0 bases and 3 bases, with 12 bases remaining between them. Germline CDR1 LGHNA, CDR2 YNFKEQ. The CDR3 loop spans 15 amino acids. The CDR3 region is CASSQDGSGNYEQYF. The DNA of the CDR3 is TGTGCCAGCAGCCAAGATGGATCCGGGAACTACGAGCAGTACTTC.

The V gene is TRBV19, the J gene TRBJ2-1; TRBD2 agrees at 7 bases. CDR3 length: 18 amino acids. V dropped 4 bases and J dropped 0; count of bases not matched to a gene: 12. Germline V CDR1 and CDR2: LNHDA, SQIVND (reference sequence). The CDR3 here is CASSRSSGGRSSYNEQFF. The CDR3 DNA reads as TGTGCCAGTAGTAGATCATCTGGCGGGAGAAGCTCCTACAATGAGCAGTTCTTC.

The chain combines TRBV5-5 with TRBJ2-5; TRBD1 matches at 8 bases. Germline V gene sequence: CDR1 SGHKS, CDR2 YYEKEE (reference sequence). The CDR3 is 15 residues long. Trimming took 2 bases from V and 4 from J; bases not matched to a gene: 7. CDR3 loop: CASSFTRQGSETQYF. CDR3 sequence (DNA): TGTGCCAGCAGCTTTACGAGACAGGGGTCAGAGACCCAGTACTTC.

This chain links TRBV2 with TRBJ2-1, with D perhaps matching TRBD2 (5 bases). Germline assignment: CDR1 SNHLY and CDR2 FYNNEI. The V and J ends lost 7 bases and 9 bases respectively, with 10 bases between them. The CDR3 is made up of 11 amino acids. CDR3 coding DNA: TGTGCCAGCATTACTAGGGTTGAGCAGTTCTTC. Encoded protein: CASITRVEQFF.

As concerns this clone: The same CDR3 also results from other DNA sequences found in this sample. The chain uses TRBV19 and TRBJ2-1; no clear D. The CDR3 sequence is 15 residues long. V was shortened by 1 base and J by 0 bases, with 7 bases between the two germline ends. Germline V gene data show CDR1 as LNHDA and CDR2 as SQIVND (reference sequence). CDR3 in DNA: TGTGCCAGTAGTATAGGGCGTAGCTCCTACAATGAGCAGTTCTTC. Its translation: CASSIGRSSYNEQFF.

This clone is a singleton in its sample. The chain uses TRBV7-2 and TRBJ1-2; perhaps TRBD1 as D (6 bases). Germline lookup yields CDR1 SGHTA and CDR2 FQGNSA. This CDR3 comprises 15 residues. Trimming took off 4 bases at V and 2 bases at J, with 14 bases between the two ends. The CDR3 nucleotides are TGTGCCAGCAGCTCTGGACAGCCAGGGAACTATGGCTACACCTTC. Its translation: CASSSGQPGNYGYTF.

The J gene is TRBJ1-4, the V gene TRBV27; D not resolved. Germline-derived CDR1 and CDR2 are MNHEY and SMNVEV (reference sequence). This CDR3 has 14 residues. The V and J ends lost 4 bases and 0 bases respectively, with 6 bases between them. The CDR3 here is CASSSVSTNEKLFF. CDR3 in DNA: TGTGCCAGCAGTTCGGTCTCAACTAATGAAAAACTGTTTTTT.

The chain has TRBV4-1 and TRBJ1-2; 8 bases agree with TRBD1. The CDR3 has 17 amino acids. J gave up 4 bases and V 3 bases, and 13 bases lay outside the gene matches. The germline V gene encodes CDR1 MGHRA and CDR2 YSYEKL. CDR3 loop: CASSHTTRRQGSYGYTF. The CDR3 DNA is TGCGCCAGCAGCCACACCACCAGGCGACAGGGGTCCTATGGCTACACCTTC.

The chain is built from TRBV11-2 and TRBJ2-5; either TRBD1 or TRBD2 may supply D (5 bases each). Deletions cut 7 bases from V and 2 bases from J, with 14 bases between. The germline V gene has CDR1 SGHAT and CDR2 FQNNGV. The CDR3 is 14 amino acids. CDR3 sequence (DNA): TGTGCCAGCACCCTGGGGGTCGGGCAAGAGACCCAGTACTTC. This sequence encodes CASTLGVGQETQYF.

The J gene is TRBJ1-2, the V gene TRBV5-6; the D gene is possibly TRBD1 (6 bases). The CDR3 has 14 amino acids. CDR1 and CDR2 from the germline V gene are SGHDT and YYEEEE. Trimming took 4 bases from V and 5 from J, leaving 15 bases between them. The CDR3: CASSTPGTPYGYTF. CDR3 DNA sequence: TGTGCCAGCAGCACCCCCGGGACACCTTATGGCTACACCTTC.

This chain uses TRBV6-5 with TRBJ2-1; the D gene is possibly TRBD1 (6 bases). Deletions cut 8 bases from V and 5 bases from J, with 10 bases between. The CDR3 length is 12 residues. Germline V gives CDR1 MNHEY, CDR2 SVGAGI. CDR3 coding DNA: TGTGCCAGCCAAGGGGGTAACAATGAGCAGTTCTTC. Protein product: CASQGGNNEQFF.

The chain has TRBV5-4 and TRBJ1-2, with 10 bases aligning to TRBD1. The J segment lost 5 bases and the V segment lost 4 bases, leaving 5 bases of the junction unmatched. Germline CDR1 is SGHNT and CDR2 is YYREEE (reference sequence). The CDR3 contains 14 residues. CDR3 nucleotides: TGTGCCAGCAGCGGCCGGGACAGGGGATATGGCTACACCTTC. Encoded protein: CASSGRDRGYGYTF.